Listed below are T cell receptor beta chains from one sample, sequenced in a study of monozygotic twins with inflammatory bowel disease. TCRdb reworked the 5' RACE reads into one entry per CDR3 protein, no DNA. This specimen shows 200,000 to 250,000 distinct CDR3 sequences; the ten leading clones hold 7.5% to 8%. The sample comprised blood. These receptors were obtained from a human donor with ulcerative colitis or Crohn's disease, or a healthy co-twin of an affected twin (not recorded which). The CDR3 runs from the conserved cysteine through the conserved F or W. The order of the fields is J gene, V gene, CDR3 protein.

j_call: TRBJ2-1; v_call: TRBV12-3/TRBV12-4; cdr3_aa: CASRVTSGSYNEQFF
j_call: TRBJ2-2; v_call: TRBV6-1; cdr3_aa: CASSTSGRLTGELFF
j_call: TRBJ1-1; v_call: TRBV5-8; cdr3_aa: CASSPGPHLNTEAFF
j_call: TRBJ2-1; v_call: TRBV11-2; cdr3_aa: CASSLGGGEYNEQFF
j_call: TRBJ1-5; v_call: TRBV20-1; cdr3_aa: CSAIGQPDQPQHF
j_call: TRBJ2-1; v_call: TRBV20-1; cdr3_aa: CSARDTWGLAGGQEQFF
j_call: TRBJ1-5; v_call: TRBV28; cdr3_aa: CASSLAGSGNQPQHF
j_call: TRBJ1-6; v_call: TRBV19; cdr3_aa: CATMDRPNSPLHF
j_call: TRBJ2-1; v_call: TRBV14; cdr3_aa: CASSQVGLAGEQFF
j_call: TRBJ2-1; v_call: TRBV27; cdr3_aa: CASSLGGENNEQFF
j_call: TRBJ2-2; v_call: TRBV7-2; cdr3_aa: CASSPPGGKDTGELFF
j_call: TRBJ2-3; v_call: TRBV5-1; cdr3_aa: CASSFPSGGATDTQYF
j_call: TRBJ1-1; v_call: TRBV5-1; cdr3_aa: CASSQGSSNTEAFF
j_call: TRBJ2-3; v_call: TRBV20-1; cdr3_aa: CSAKGWDADTQYF
j_call: TRBJ1-5; v_call: TRBV19; cdr3_aa: CASSIKGDRGHSNQPQHF
j_call: TRBJ2-1; v_call: TRBV10-3; cdr3_aa: CASGLAGNEQFF
j_call: TRBJ2-1; v_call: TRBV28; cdr3_aa: CASSLPRLEVWFHEQFF
j_call: TRBJ1-6; v_call: TRBV5-1; cdr3_aa: CASRRQIDNSPLHF
j_call: TRBJ2-7; v_call: TRBV20-1; cdr3_aa: CSARGSTSGSWEQYF
j_call: TRBJ2-5; v_call: TRBV12-3/TRBV12-4; cdr3_aa: CASSIQGSQETQYF
j_call: TRBJ1-5; v_call: TRBV6-1; cdr3_aa: CASSRDRINQPQHF
j_call: TRBJ1-3; v_call: TRBV4-3; cdr3_aa: CASSQDDSFSGNTIYF
j_call: TRBJ2-2; v_call: TRBV5-6; cdr3_aa: CASRSGYFTGELFF
j_call: TRBJ1-1; v_call: TRBV2; cdr3_aa: CASSDFPGRNTEAFF
j_call: TRBJ2-7; v_call: TRBV5-1; cdr3_aa: CASSLNSPSYEQYF
j_call: TRBJ1-1; v_call: TRBV6-5; cdr3_aa: CASSYLLGADTEAFF
j_call: TRBJ2-3; v_call: TRBV27; cdr3_aa: CASTLGERSTDTQYF
j_call: TRBJ1-1; v_call: TRBV12-3/TRBV12-4; cdr3_aa: CASSNIQGTEAFF
j_call: TRBJ1-1; v_call: TRBV12-3/TRBV12-4; cdr3_aa: CASSSDRAKAFF
j_call: TRBJ2-1; v_call: TRBV7-6; cdr3_aa: CASSLALGGSEQFF
j_call: TRBJ2-2; v_call: TRBV27; cdr3_aa: CASSTPQGTGELFF
j_call: TRBJ2-5; v_call: TRBV9; cdr3_aa: CASSVDRGSGGETQYF
j_call: TRBJ2-5; v_call: TRBV11-3; cdr3_aa: CASSLSGTVSTQYF
j_call: TRBJ2-6; v_call: TRBV6-1; cdr3_aa: CASSSTGAGANVLTF
j_call: TRBJ2-2; v_call: TRBV4-1; cdr3_aa: CASSQDSSGGAVTGELFF
j_call: TRBJ2-4; v_call: TRBV2; cdr3_aa: CASSGLDLTNYPAYF
j_call: TRBJ1-1; v_call: TRBV18; cdr3_aa: CASSPPPALNTEAFF
j_call: TRBJ2-1; v_call: TRBV20-1; cdr3_aa: CSAPQTSGYNEQFF
j_call: TRBJ2-6; v_call: TRBV20-1; cdr3_aa: CSAWESGANVLTF
j_call: TRBJ2-7; v_call: TRBV12-3/TRBV12-4; cdr3_aa: CASSPRPFYEQYF
j_call: TRBJ2-5; v_call: TRBV27; cdr3_aa: CASSLWNSRETQYF
j_call: TRBJ2-1; v_call: TRBV19; cdr3_aa: CATSTGSSYNEQFF
j_call: TRBJ1-1; v_call: TRBV7-9; cdr3_aa: CASSPGQGGTEAFF
j_call: TRBJ2-3; v_call: TRBV6-6; cdr3_aa: CASSYQADTQYF
j_call: TRBJ2-5; v_call: TRBV7-6; cdr3_aa: CASSFSGFWETQYF